The next 30 T cell receptor beta chains were all read from a single sample in a study of T cell responses to AZD1222 COVID-19 vaccine (dated by TCRdb to 2020 to 2023). Libraries were prepared through the immunoSEQ multiplex PCR assay. TCRdb took this table from immuneACCESS and kept in-frame rearrangements with V and J called. Such tables lack part of the clones; where checked against another copy, unresolved V genes explain under half of the gap, and the rest is unexplained. Counted in this sample were 200,000 or so clones; roughly 92% of them appeared once. More than 9% of the sample goes to the ten largest clones. This sample's time point label indicates: baseline before first vaccination. The sequenced sample was peripheral blood, obtained on day 0 of AZD1222 vaccination. The receptors derive from an adult in good health.

The rearrangement links TRBV5-8 to TRBJ1-2, with 11 bases identical to TRBD1. Germline assignment: CDR1 SGHTS and CDR2 YDEGEE. The CDR3 runs to 14 residues. Losses at the gene ends were 4 bases for V and 7 bases for J; bases not matched to a gene: 6. CDR3 DNA: TGTGCCAGCAGCACGTGGACAGGGGGCAGTGGCTACACCTTC. Translated, it gives CASSTWTGGSGYTF. Full variable domain (missing parts from reference TRBV5-8 and TRBJ1-2): EAGVTQSPTHLIKTRGQQATLRCSPISGHTSVYWYQQALGLGLQFLLWYDEGEERNRGNFPPRFSGRQFPNYSSELNVNALELEDSALYLCASSTWTGGSGYTFGSGTRLTVV.

The genes are TRBV5-4 and TRBJ1-4; D is perhaps TRBD1 (5 bases). In germline, CDR1 is SGHNT, CDR2 YYREEE (reference sequence). This CDR3 region has 15 residues. The ends were cut back, 2 bases at V and 4 bases at J, with 12 bases in the middle. The CDR3 is CASSFKGSINEKLFF. DNA for the CDR3: TGTGCCAGCAGCTTCAAGGGGTCAATTAATGAAAAACTGTTTTTT. The full variable domain, in which reference TRBV5-4 and TRBJ1-4 provide the parts outside the CDR3, is ETGVTQSPTHLIKTRGQQVTLRCSSQSGHNTVSWYQQALGQGPQFIFQYYREEENGRGNFPPRFSGLQFPNYSSELNVNALELDDSALYLCASSFKGSINEKLFFGSGTQLSVL.

The V call is TRBV21-1, the J call TRBJ1-2; the table's D call, TRBD1, was not checked against the DNA. TRBV21-1 has pseudogene status. The CDR3 totals 15 residues. For the CDR3, the DNA is TGTGCCAGCAGCACCGGACAGGGGGCGGAGGATGGCTACACCTTC. Residues: CASSTGQGAEDGYTF.

This chain links TRBV9 with TRBJ2-1; D assignment may be TRBD1 or TRBD2 (5 bases each). The CDR3 loop spans 14 amino acids. Trimming left V 0 bases short and J 2 bases short, with 6 bases between. Germline V lookup: CDR1 SGDLS, CDR2 YYNGEE. The CDR3 DNA follows: TGTGCCAGCAGCGTAGGGGGGACCTACAATGAGCAGTTCTTC. Translated: CASSVGGTYNEQFF.

The V and J genes are TRBV10-2 and TRBJ1-4; D uncertain. Germline-derived CDR1 and CDR2 are WSHSY and SAAADI. V was shortened by 7 bases and J by 1 base, with 10 bases between the two germline ends. The CDR3 spans 14 residues. In DNA, the CDR3 is TGCGCCAGCAAAAGCCGGAGAACTAATGAAAAACTGTTTTTT. It codes for CASKSRRTNEKLFF.

The genes are TRBV15 and TRBJ1-1; D is possibly TRBD1 (6 bases). This CDR3 contains 14 residues. The V end was cut by 6 bases, the J end by 4 bases, with 15 bases between. Germline assignment: CDR1 LNHNV and CDR2 YYDKDF (reference sequence). This chain's CDR3 is CATRRGSQGTEAFF. CDR3 nucleotide sequence: TGTGCCACCAGAAGGGGGTCCCAGGGCACTGAAGCTTTCTTT.

The chain employs TRBV28 and TRBJ1-6; no definite D call. The CDR3 consists of 14 residues. Deletions cut 6 bases from V and 6 bases from J, with 12 bases between. Germline V gene lookup returns CDR1 MDHEN and CDR2 SYDVKM. The DNA of the CDR3 is TGTGCCAGCAGCCTCTTGACTCCTAATTCACCCCTCCACTTT. This translates into CASSLLTPNSPLHF.

This rearrangement joins TRBV16 to TRBJ2-7, with 11 bases lining up with TRBD2. V shed 2 bases and J 6 bases; nucleotides not matched to a gene: 9. Germline V lookup: CDR1 KGHSY, CDR2 FQNENV. The CDR3 is 16 amino acids. CDR3 sequence (DNA): TGTGCCAGCAGCCAAGTCGTGTCTAGCGGGAGGAGCGAGCAGTACTTC. Residues: CASSQVVSSGRSEQYF.

This chain links TRBV5-1 with TRBJ2-3; 8 bases fit TRBD1. In germline, CDR1 is SGHRS, CDR2 YFSETQ. The length of the CDR3 is 15 residues. The V gene end was trimmed by 4 bases and the J gene end by 6 bases; junction bases not matched to a gene: 10. The CDR3 DNA reads TGCGCCAGCAGCCTCCAGGGGGCATCGGACGATACGCAGTATTTT. It codes for CASSLQGASDDTQYF.

This sequence joins TRBV7-2 and TRBJ1-5, with TRBD1 matching over 11 bases. The CDR3 runs 15 residues. V lost 1 base to trimming and J lost 7 bases; unmatched junction nucleotides: 3. From germline, CDR1 is SGHTA and CDR2 FQGNSA. CDR3 region: CASSLGDRGWQPQHF. The CDR3 bases are TGTGCCAGCAGCTTAGGGGACAGGGGGTGGCAGCCCCAGCATTTT.

The rearrangement uses TRBV11-2 and TRBJ2-7; 7 bases match TRBD1. Germline CDR1 and CDR2: SGHAT and FQNNGV. The length of the CDR3 is 14 residues. V was clipped by 5 bases and J by 1 base; unmatched bases: 5. This CDR3 is CASSKWDSSYEQYF. Written as DNA, the CDR3 is TGTGCCAGCAGCAAATGGGACAGTTCCTACGAGCAGTACTTC.

This chain joins TRBV19 and TRBJ2-2; D gene unclear. The CDR3 contains 15 residues. V shed 5 bases and J shed 7 bases, with 17 bases lying between them. Germline lookup yields CDR1 LNHDA and CDR2 SQIVND (reference sequence). The CDR3 nucleotides read TGTGCCAGTAGTCCCGGGTATGGGGAATTCGGGGAGCTGTTTTTT. As protein: CASSPGYGEFGELFF.

The CDR3 spells CASSQPGTGLGAFF. In nucleotides, the CDR3 is TGTGCCAGCAGCCAGCCTGGGACAGGGCTGGGAGCTTTCTTT. The gene calls are TRBV3-1 (or the pseudogene TRBV3-2) and TRBJ1-1; 9 nucleotides agree with TRBD1. CDR1 LGHDT and CDR2 YNNKEL come from the germline V gene (reference sequence). The CDR3 loop spans 14 amino acids. The ends lost 3 bases at V and 10 bases at J; junction bases unmatched: 9.

This clone was detected only once. The V gene is TRBV4-3, the J gene TRBJ2-3; no reliable D call. V was clipped by 8 bases and J by 5 bases, with 14 bases between them. The CDR3 covers 13 residues. Per the germline V gene, CDR1 is LGHNA and CDR2 is YSLEER. In DNA, the CDR3 is TGCGCCAGCGCGGAAGCAGGTGGAGATACGCAGTATTTT. This translates into CASAEAGGDTQYF.

The chain combines TRBV12-5 with TRBJ1-1; weak D call: TRBD1 (6 bases). Germline CDR1 is LGHNT and CDR2 is FRNRAP. The CDR3 covers 17 residues. V lost 4 bases to trimming and J lost 1 base, with 19 bases between them. CDR3 sequence: CASGSLLFGGGNTEAFF. CDR3 coding DNA: TGTGCTAGTGGTTCCCTTCTTTTTGGAGGGGGGAACACTGAAGCTTTCTTT.

The V and J genes are TRBV5-1 and TRBJ1-2, with 9 positions matching TRBD1. The CDR3 runs to 14 residues. V trimming: 4 bases; J trimming: 4 bases; junction bases outside the gene matches: 5. Germline loops: CDR1 SGHRS, CDR2 YFSETQ. The CDR3 loop reads CASSEGQGSYGYTF. In DNA form, the CDR3 reads TGCGCCAGCAGCGAGGGACAGGGAAGCTATGGCTACACCTTC.

The chain joins TRBV5-3 to TRBJ1-3; D may be TRBD1 (5 bases). TRBV5-3 is treated as an ORF (open reading frame) with a function not yet certain. The CDR3 runs to 17 residues. Trimming shortened V by 4 bases and J by 0 bases, and 17 bases separated the two germline ends. CDR3 in DNA: TGTGCCAGAAGCCCATCGACAGCAAACTACTCTGGAAACACCATATATTTT. It yields the protein CARSPSTANYSGNTIYF.

V is TRBV7-2 and J is TRBJ1-1; the D gene is possibly TRBD1 (6 bases). V lost 1 base to trimming and J lost 1 base, with 10 bases between them. The CDR3 consists of 15 residues. Germline values: CDR1 SGHTA, CDR2 FQGNSA. The CDR3 DNA sequence: TGTGCCAGCAGCTTAGGACAGGTGACGAACACTGAAGCTTTCTTT. It translates to CASSLGQVTNTEAFF.

The chain employs TRBV28 and TRBJ1-2; D is unresolved. In germline, CDR1 is MDHEN, CDR2 SYDVKM. The V end lost 6 bases, the J end lost 7 bases, and 15 bases lay between the germline ends. CDR3 length: 13 amino acids. The CDR3 sequence: CASRLGPKGGYTF. The CDR3 coding sequence is TGTGCCAGCAGACTAGGCCCGAAGGGTGGCTACACCTTC.

V is TRBV15 and J is TRBJ1-5, with D perhaps TRBD1 (5 bases). The CDR3 length is 15 residues. V was cut by 1 base and J by 5 bases, with 12 bases left in between. Per the germline V gene, CDR1 is LNHNV and CDR2 is YYDKDF (reference sequence). CDR3 DNA sequence: TGTGCCACCAGCAGAGGTCAGGGACCTGATCAGCCCCAGCATTTT. It yields the protein CATSRGQGPDQPQHF.

The rearrangement uses TRBV10-3 and TRBJ2-7, with a possible D match to TRBD2 (6 bases). Germline V gene lookup returns CDR1 ENHRY and CDR2 SYGVKD. CDR3 length equals 13 residues. V lost 11 bases, J lost 5 bases, and 19 bases lay in between. CDR3 coding DNA: TGTGCCTCAGCCGGGACTTCTCGCAACGAGCAGTACGTC. This translates into CASAGTSRNEQYV.

The CDR3 DNA reads TGTGCCAGCACCGTCTCTGGGGGCGAGGGACTGTTTTTT. This translates into CASTVSGGEGLFF. This chain links TRBV7-9 with TRBJ1-4, with D perhaps TRBD1 (6 bases). The V end lost 7 bases, the J end lost 13 bases, and 19 bases lay between the germline ends. Per germline, CDR1 SEHNR and CDR2 FQNEAQ (reference sequence). The length of the CDR3 is 13 residues.

The rearrangement links TRBV19 to TRBJ1-5, with D possibly TRBD1 on 5 matching bases. CDR1 LNHDA and CDR2 SQIVND come from the germline V gene (reference sequence). This CDR3 is built from 13 residues. The V end was cut by 8 bases, the J end by 6 bases, with 14 bases between. The CDR3 nucleotides are TGTGCCAGTTCTCAATTTGGGGGTCAGCCCCAGCATTTT. Amino acid sequence: CASSQFGGQPQHF. Filled out from reference TRBV19 and TRBJ1-5, the complete variable domain reads DGGITQSPKYLFRKEGQNVTLSCEQNLNHDAMYWYRQDPGQGLRLIYYSQIVNDFQKGDIAEGYSVSREKKESFPLTVTSAQKNPTAFYLCASSQFGGQPQHFGDGTRLSIL.

The chain uses TRBV7-8 and TRBJ2-1; 8 bases map to TRBD2. The CDR3 covers 15 residues. Losses at the gene ends were 5 bases for V and 8 bases for J; bases not matched to a gene: 11. Germline CDR1 reads SGHVS; CDR2 reads FQNEAQ. The CDR3 sequence: CASSPFSGKSYEQFF. The CDR3 coding sequence is TGTGCCAGCAGCCCCTTTAGCGGGAAGTCTTATGAGCAGTTCTTC.

The chain joins TRBV19 to TRBJ1-2; D is perhaps TRBD1 (5 bases). Germline lookup yields CDR1 LNHDA and CDR2 SQIVND (reference sequence). Between the trimmed V and J ends, which lost 2 bases and 0 bases, there was a span of 7 bases. The CDR3 runs to 14 residues. The CDR3 reads CASSIQGTNYGYTF. DNA of the CDR3: TGTGCCAGTAGTATACAGGGTACTAACTATGGCTACACCTTC.

V gene TRBV10-3 combines with J gene TRBJ1-5; D might be TRBD1 (5 bases). V lost 3 bases and J 4 bases, leaving 13 bases between the germline ends. The CDR3 sequence is 15 residues long. CDR1 ENHRY and CDR2 SYGVKD come from the germline V gene. CDR3 protein: CAISDRGVMNQPQHF. The CDR3, as DNA: TGTGCCATCAGTGATAGAGGGGTCATGAATCAGCCCCAGCATTTT.

The chain joins TRBV15 to TRBJ2-7; no clear D. This CDR3 is built from 14 residues. Germline V lookup: CDR1 LNHNV, CDR2 YYDKDF (reference sequence). The V and J ends lost 6 bases and 0 bases respectively, with 12 bases between them. The CDR3 loop reads CATRTGSSSYEQYF. In nucleotides, the CDR3 is TGTGCCACCAGGACCGGCTCCAGCTCCTACGAGCAGTACTTC. The complete variable domain, with remaining parts taken from reference TRBV15 and TRBJ2-7, reads DAMVIQNPRYQVTQFGKPVTLSCSQTLNHNVMYWYQQKSSQAPKLLFHYYDKDFNNEADTPDNFQSRRPNTSFCFLDIRSPGLGDTAMYLCATRTGSSSYEQYFGPGTRLTVT.

V gene TRBV9 combines with J gene TRBJ2-3, with 11 positions matching TRBD2. Germline lookup yields CDR1 SGDLS and CDR2 YYNGEE. Unmatched junction bases numbered 5, after V lost 2 bases and J lost 9 bases. The CDR3 is 14 amino acids. As DNA, the CDR3 is TGTGCCAGCAGCGTTAGCGGGGGGGCTGACACGCAGTATTTT. Encoded protein: CASSVSGGADTQYF.

This rearrangement joins TRBV24-1 to TRBJ2-2; D call uncertain. The germline V and J ends were trimmed by 9 bases and 0 bases, with 10 bases remaining between them. CDR3 length equals 14 residues. CDR1 KGHDR and CDR2 SFDVKD come from the germline V gene. The CDR3 here is CATGRTANTGELFF. The CDR3 nucleotides are TGTGCCACCGGACGGACGGCGAACACCGGGGAGCTGTTTTTT.

V and J are TRBV25-1 and TRBJ1-5, with a tentative D call TRBD1 (5 bases). Deletions cut 2 bases from V and 0 bases from J, with 8 bases between. Per germline, CDR1 MGHDK and CDR2 SYGVNS. This CDR3 region has 15 residues. CDR3 sequence: CASSEAGNSNQPQHF. CDR3 DNA: TGTGCCAGCAGTGAAGCAGGGAATAGCAATCAGCCCCAGCATTTT.